This T cell receptor (beta chain) comes out of a study of blood T cell repertoires in COVID-19. The overall study: Acute and convalescent COVID-19 specimens originated in the United States, Italy and Spain. PBMCs, B-cell-depleted T cells, or T cells provided the cDNA or gDNA that made up the material.

As handled by the study authors: Amplification from reference gene primers served as the basis for estimated nucleated cell counts. Only in-frame clones appear in the TCRdb table, and some are missing; sequencing was by immunoSEQ multiplex PCR. V and J calls plus clone size are reproduced from that table; the DNA served to infer D and trimming. In the table there are hundreds of thousands of clones, around nine tenths of which are singletons. Trimming took 0 bases from V and 5 from J, leaving 20 bases between them. Germline V gives CDR1 SGHRS, CDR2 YFSETQ. The CDR3 spans 17 residues. The sample was peripheral blood. The chain combines TRBV5-1 with TRBJ2-5, with a tentative D call TRBD1 (6 bases). The sequence was collected from a woman aged 45-65 years with active or convalescent COVID-19. CDR3 region: CASSLGTKAGADETQYF. In nucleotides, the CDR3 is TGCGCCAGCAGCTTGGGTACCAAAGCAGGGGCCGATGAGACCCAGTACTTC. The full variable domain, with the rest looked up from reference TRBV5-1 and TRBJ2-5, is KAGVTQTPRYLIKTRGQQVTLSCSPISGHRSVSWYQQTPGQGLQFLFEYFSETQRNKGNFPGRFSGRQFSNSRSEMNVSTLELGDSALYLCASSLGTKAGADETQYFGPGTRLLVL.